The source of this TCR beta chain is a study of patients and donors after allogeneic stem cell transplantation (dated by TCRdb to 2018 to 2020). This clonotype was found many times. It has no known antigen specificity. It has no much larger one-base neighbor in the sample; base qualities were not kept. Receptors were amplified or captured by RT-PCR. The sequencing machine was a NextSeq 550. TCRdb reprocessing: public reads trimmed at Q25 with fastp, clones called with MiXCR, in-frame beta chains kept. Identical CDR3 proteins give one entry, which carries the most common genes and DNA. This sample is represented by about 410,000 distinct CDR3 sequences; 16% of them were singletons. The ten largest clones capture roughly 7% of the sample. CDR1 and CDR2 (MGHRA, YSYEKL) derive from the germline V gene. The junction shows trimming of 3 bases on V and 2 bases on J, and the gene matches do not reach 9 bases of it. The CDR3, cysteine through phenylalanine, is 16 amino acids long. Left in the record is the CDR3 DNA by itself, 48 bases read in frame from the first base.

The chain joins TRBV4-1 to TRBJ2-5, with 7 bases aligning to TRBD2. The sample was blood, either unsorted or a sorted T cell fraction (not recorded which). The TCR sequence derives from a human donor who was either an allogeneic HSCT recipient or a stem cell or donor lymphocyte infusion donor (not recorded which). It is not recorded whose cells these are; they may come from a transplant donor. The bases read TGCGCCAGCAGCCACCCGGGACTAAGAATTCAAGAGACCCAGTACTTC. Protein translation: CASSHPGLRIQETQYF.